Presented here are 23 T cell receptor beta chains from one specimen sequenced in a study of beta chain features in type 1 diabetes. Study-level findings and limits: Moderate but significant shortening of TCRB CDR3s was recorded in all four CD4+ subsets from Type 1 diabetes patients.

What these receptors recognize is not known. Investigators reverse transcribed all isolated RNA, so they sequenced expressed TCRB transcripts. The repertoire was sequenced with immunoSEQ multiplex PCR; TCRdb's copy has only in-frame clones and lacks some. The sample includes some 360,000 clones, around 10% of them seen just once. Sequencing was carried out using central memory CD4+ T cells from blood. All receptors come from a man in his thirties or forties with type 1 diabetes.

The CDR3 reads CASRLGLEFGDEQFF. The CDR3, as DNA: TGTGCCAGCAGGCTAGGACTAGAATTCGGCGATGAGCAGTTCTTC. J is TRBJ2-1 and V is TRBV2; TRBD2 agrees at 7 bases. The trim removed 6 bases at V and 8 bases at J, leaving 13 bases unmatched. The CDR3 is 15 amino acids. The germline V gene encodes CDR1 SNHLY and CDR2 FYNNEI.

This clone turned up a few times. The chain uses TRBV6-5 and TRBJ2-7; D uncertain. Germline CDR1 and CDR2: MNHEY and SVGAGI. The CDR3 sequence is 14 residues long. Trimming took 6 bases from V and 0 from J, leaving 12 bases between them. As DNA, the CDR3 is TGTGCCAGCAGGCAGGCGAAGAGCTCCTACGAGCAGTACTTC. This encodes CASRQAKSSYEQYF.

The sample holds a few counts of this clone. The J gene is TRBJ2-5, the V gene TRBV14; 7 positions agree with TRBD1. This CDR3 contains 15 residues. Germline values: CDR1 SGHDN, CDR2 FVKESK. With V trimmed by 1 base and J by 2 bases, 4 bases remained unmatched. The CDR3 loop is CASSQGDRVQETQYF. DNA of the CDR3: TGTGCCAGCAGCCAAGGAGACAGGGTGCAAGAGACCCAGTACTTC.

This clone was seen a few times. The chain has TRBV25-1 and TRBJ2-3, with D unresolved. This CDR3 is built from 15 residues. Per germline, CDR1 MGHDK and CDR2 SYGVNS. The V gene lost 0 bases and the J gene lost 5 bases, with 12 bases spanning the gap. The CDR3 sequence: CASSEYRRAGDTQYF. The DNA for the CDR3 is TGTGCCAGCAGTGAATATCGTAGGGCAGGAGATACGCAGTATTTT.

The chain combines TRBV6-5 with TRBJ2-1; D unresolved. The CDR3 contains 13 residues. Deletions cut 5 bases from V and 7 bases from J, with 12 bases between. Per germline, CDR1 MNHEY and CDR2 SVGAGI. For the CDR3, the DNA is TGTGCCAGCAGTCCGGGCTTAGGGAATGAGCAGTTCTTC. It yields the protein CASSPGLGNEQFF.

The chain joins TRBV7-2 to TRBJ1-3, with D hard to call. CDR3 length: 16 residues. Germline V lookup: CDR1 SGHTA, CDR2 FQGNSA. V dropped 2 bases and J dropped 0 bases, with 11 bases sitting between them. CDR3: CASSLSGGSSGNTIYF. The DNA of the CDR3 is TGTGCCAGCAGCTTATCGGGCGGCAGCTCTGGAAACACCATATATTTT.

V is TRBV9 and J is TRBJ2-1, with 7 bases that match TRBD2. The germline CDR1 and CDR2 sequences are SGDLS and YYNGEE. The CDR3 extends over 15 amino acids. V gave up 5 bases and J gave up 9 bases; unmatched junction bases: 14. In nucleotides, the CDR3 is TGTGCCAGCAGTGACCCTACGGGGAGGGTAGGTGAGCAGTTCTTC. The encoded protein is CASSDPTGRVGEQFF.

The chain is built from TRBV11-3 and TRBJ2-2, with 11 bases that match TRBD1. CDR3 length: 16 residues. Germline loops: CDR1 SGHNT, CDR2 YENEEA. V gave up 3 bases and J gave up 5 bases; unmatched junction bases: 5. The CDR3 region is CASSFQGQGGTGELFF. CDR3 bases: TGTGCCAGCAGCTTTCAGGGACAGGGGGGAACCGGGGAGCTGTTTTTT.

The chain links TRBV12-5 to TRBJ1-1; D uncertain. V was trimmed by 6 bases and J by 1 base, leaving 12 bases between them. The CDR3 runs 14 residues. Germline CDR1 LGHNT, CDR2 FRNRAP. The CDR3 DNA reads TGTGCTAGTGGGCGGACGCCTGAGAACACTGAAGCTTTCTTT. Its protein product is CASGRTPENTEAFF.

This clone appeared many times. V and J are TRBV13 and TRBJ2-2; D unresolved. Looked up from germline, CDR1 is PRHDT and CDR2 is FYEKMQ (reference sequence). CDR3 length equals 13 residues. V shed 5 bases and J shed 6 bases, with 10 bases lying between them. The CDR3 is CASSLLRAGELFF. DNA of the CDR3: TGTGCCAGCAGCCTCCTCAGAGCCGGGGAGCTGTTTTTT.

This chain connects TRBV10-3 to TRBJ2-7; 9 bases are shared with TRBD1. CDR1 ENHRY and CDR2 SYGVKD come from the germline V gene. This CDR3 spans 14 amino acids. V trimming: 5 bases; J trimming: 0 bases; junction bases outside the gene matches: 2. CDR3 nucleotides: TGTGCCATCAGTCGGGACAGGGACTCCTACGAGCAGTACTTC. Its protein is CAISRDRDSYEQYF.

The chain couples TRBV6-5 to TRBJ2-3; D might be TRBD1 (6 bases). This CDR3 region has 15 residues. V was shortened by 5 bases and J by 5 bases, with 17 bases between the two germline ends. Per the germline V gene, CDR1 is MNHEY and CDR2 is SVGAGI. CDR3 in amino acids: CASSPTGPLGDTQYF. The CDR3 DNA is TGTGCCAGCAGTCCCACAGGGCCCTTGGGAGATACGCAGTATTTT.

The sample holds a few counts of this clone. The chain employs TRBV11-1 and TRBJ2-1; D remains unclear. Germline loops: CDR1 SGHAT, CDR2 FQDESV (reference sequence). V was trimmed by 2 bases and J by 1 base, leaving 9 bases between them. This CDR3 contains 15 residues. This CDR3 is CASSLRERSYNEQFF. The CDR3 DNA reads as TGTGCCAGCAGCTTAAGGGAACGTTCCTACAATGAGCAGTTCTTC.

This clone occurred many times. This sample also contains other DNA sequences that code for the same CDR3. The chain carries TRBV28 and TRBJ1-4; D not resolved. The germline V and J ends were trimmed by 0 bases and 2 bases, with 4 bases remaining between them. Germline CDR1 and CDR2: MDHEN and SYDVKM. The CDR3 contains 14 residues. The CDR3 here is CASSLWSTNEKLFF. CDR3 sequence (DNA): TGTGCCAGCAGTTTATGGTCCACTAATGAAAAACTGTTTTTT.

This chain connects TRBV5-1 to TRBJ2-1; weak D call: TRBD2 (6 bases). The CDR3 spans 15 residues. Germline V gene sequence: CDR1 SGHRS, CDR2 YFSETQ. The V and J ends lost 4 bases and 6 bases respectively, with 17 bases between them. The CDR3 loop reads CASSGVGGIGNEQFF. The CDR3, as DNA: TGCGCCAGCAGCGGGGTCGGAGGGATTGGCAATGAGCAGTTCTTC.

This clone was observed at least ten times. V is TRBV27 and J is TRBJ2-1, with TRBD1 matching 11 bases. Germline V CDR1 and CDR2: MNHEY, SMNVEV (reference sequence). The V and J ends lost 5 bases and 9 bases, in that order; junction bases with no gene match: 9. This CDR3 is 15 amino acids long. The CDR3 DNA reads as TGTGCCAGCAGTGCGGACAGGGGGCTGCTCAGTGAGCAGTTCTTC. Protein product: CASSADRGLLSEQFF.

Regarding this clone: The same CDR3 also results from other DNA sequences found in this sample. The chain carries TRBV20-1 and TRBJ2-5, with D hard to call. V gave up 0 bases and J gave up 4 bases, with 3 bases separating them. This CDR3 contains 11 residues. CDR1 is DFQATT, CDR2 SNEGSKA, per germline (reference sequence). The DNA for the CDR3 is TGCAGTGCTAGAGATCGAGAGACCCAGTACTTC. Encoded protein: CSARDRETQYF.

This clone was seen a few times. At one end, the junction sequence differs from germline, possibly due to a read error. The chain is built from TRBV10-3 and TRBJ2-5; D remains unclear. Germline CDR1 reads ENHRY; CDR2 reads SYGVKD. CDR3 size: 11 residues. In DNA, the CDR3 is TGTGCCAGCAGTTACTCTGAGACCCAGTACTTC. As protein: CASSYSETQYF.

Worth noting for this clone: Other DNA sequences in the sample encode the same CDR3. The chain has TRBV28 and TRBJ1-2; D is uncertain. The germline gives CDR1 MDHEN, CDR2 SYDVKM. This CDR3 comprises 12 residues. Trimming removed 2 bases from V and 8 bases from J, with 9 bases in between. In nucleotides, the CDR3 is TGTGCCAGCAGTTTACGGGGTTGGGGCTACACCTTC. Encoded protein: CASSLRGWGYTF.

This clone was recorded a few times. The CDR3 region has the DNA TGTGCCAGCAGCGTAGATGGTGACTATGGCTACACCTTC. Protein sequence: CASSVDGDYGYTF. The V call is TRBV9, the J call TRBJ1-2; D ambiguous. The V gene's germline CDR1 is SGDLS and CDR2 YYNGEE. Trimming left V 0 bases short and J 3 bases short, with 6 bases between. This CDR3 spans 13 amino acids.

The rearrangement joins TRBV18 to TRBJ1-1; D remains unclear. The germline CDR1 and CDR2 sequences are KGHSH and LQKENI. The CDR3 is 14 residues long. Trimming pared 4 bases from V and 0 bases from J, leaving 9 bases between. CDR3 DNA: TGTGCCAGCTCACAAAACTCAGTGAACACTGAAGCTTTCTTT. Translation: CASSQNSVNTEAFF.

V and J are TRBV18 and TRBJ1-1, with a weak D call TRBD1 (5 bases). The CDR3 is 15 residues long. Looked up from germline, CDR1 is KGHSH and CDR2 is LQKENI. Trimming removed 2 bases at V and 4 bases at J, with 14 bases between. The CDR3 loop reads CASSPGVRTSTEAFF. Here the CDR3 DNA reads TGTGCCAGCTCACCAGGGGTAAGGACATCCACTGAAGCTTTCTTT. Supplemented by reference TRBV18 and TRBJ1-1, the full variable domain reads NAGVMQNPRHLVRRRGQEARLRCSPMKGHSHVYWYRQLPEEGLKFMVYLQKENIIDESGMPKERFSAEFPKEGPSILRIQQVVRGDSAAYFCASSPGVRTSTEAFFGQGTRLTVV.

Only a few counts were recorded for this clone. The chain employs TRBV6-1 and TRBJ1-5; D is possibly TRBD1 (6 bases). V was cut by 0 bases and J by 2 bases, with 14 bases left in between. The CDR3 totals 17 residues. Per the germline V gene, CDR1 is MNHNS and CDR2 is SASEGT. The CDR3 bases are TGTGCCAGCAGTGAAGCGCTCGGGGGCGCGGGCAATCAGCCCCAGCATTTT. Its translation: CASSEALGGAGNQPQHF.